This is a list of T cell receptor beta chains from one sample in a study of metastatic and nonmetastatic thyroid tumors. Via MiXCR, TCRdb re-called the PCR reads. The table lists roughly 30,000 clones, around 32% of them singletons. Sequenced material: blood. The receptors stem from a female donor with papillary thyroid cancer or a benign thyroid nodule (not recorded which). Some clones in this sample may be carry-over from other donors' samples. Each CDR3 is given with its conserved first and last residue. D genes are given only for firm matches. Rows give clone size only sometimes, using once, few, many, or a class for an expanded clone.

abundance: -
v_gene: TRBV19
d_gene: TRBD1
len: 14
j_gene: TRBJ2-7
CDR3aa: CASKPGQGTSEQYF

abundance: many
v_gene: TRBV2
d_gene: -
len: 15
j_gene: TRBJ1-3
CDR3aa: CASREQTTSGNTIYF

abundance: -
v_gene: TRBV25-1
d_gene: TRBD1
len: 12
j_gene: TRBJ1-1
CDR3aa: CASRAGGTEAFF

abundance: many
v_gene: TRBV11-2
d_gene: -
len: 16
j_gene: TRBJ2-2
CDR3aa: CASSLFRGSKAGELFF

abundance: once
v_gene: TRBV20-1
d_gene: -
len: 13
j_gene: TRBJ2-6
CDR3aa: CSAPDSGANVLTF

abundance: many
v_gene: TRBV11-1
d_gene: TRBD1
len: 17
j_gene: TRBJ1-1
CDR3aa: CASSLERFGQGNTEAFF

abundance: many
v_gene: TRBV7-8
d_gene: -
len: 15
j_gene: TRBJ2-1
CDR3aa: CASSAGLWVYYEQFF

abundance: -
v_gene: TRBV7-6
d_gene: -
len: 13
j_gene: TRBJ2-1
CDR3aa: CASSLGPFNEQFF

abundance: -
v_gene: TRBV20-1
d_gene: TRBD1
len: 18
j_gene: TRBJ1-3
CDR3aa: CSARGEARTGISGNTIYF

abundance: many
v_gene: TRBV27
d_gene: -
len: 18
j_gene: TRBJ1-1
CDR3aa: CASSKDAQVMAANTEAFF

abundance: many
v_gene: TRBV6-2/TRBV6-3
d_gene: TRBD1
len: 11
j_gene: TRBJ1-2
CDR3aa: CASRTGAGYTF

abundance: -
v_gene: TRBV6-1
d_gene: TRBD1
len: 15
j_gene: TRBJ2-7
CDR3aa: CSSSVQGTAPYEQYF

abundance: many
v_gene: TRBV30
d_gene: -
len: 12
j_gene: TRBJ1-2
CDR3aa: CASRVTGDGYTF

abundance: -
v_gene: TRBV5-1
d_gene: -
len: 16
j_gene: TRBJ1-2
CDR3aa: CASSLALQTDNYGYTF

abundance: many
v_gene: TRBV28
d_gene: TRBD1
len: 16
j_gene: TRBJ2-1
CDR3aa: CASSPRTGVTYNEQFF

abundance: many
v_gene: TRBV20-1
d_gene: -
len: 12
j_gene: TRBJ2-5
CDR3aa: CSASGSEETQYF

abundance: -
v_gene: TRBV6-1
d_gene: -
len: 15
j_gene: TRBJ1-3
CDR3aa: CASSRTVSPGNTIYF

abundance: -
v_gene: TRBV19
d_gene: -
len: 15
j_gene: TRBJ2-7
CDR3aa: CASSQGGGPPYEQYF

abundance: few
v_gene: TRBV28
d_gene: TRBD1
len: 15
j_gene: TRBJ1-2
CDR3aa: CASSQDRVDPYGYTF

abundance: few
v_gene: TRBV12-3/TRBV12-4
d_gene: -
len: 12
j_gene: TRBJ2-7
CDR3aa: CASSRFAMEQYF

abundance: -
v_gene: TRBV7-2
d_gene: -
len: 13
j_gene: TRBJ1-2
CDR3aa: CASTLDFNYCYTF

abundance: many
v_gene: TRBV3-1
d_gene: TRBD2
len: 15
j_gene: TRBJ2-7
CDR3aa: CASSSGLAGAYEQYF

abundance: -
v_gene: TRBV7-3
d_gene: -
len: 15
j_gene: TRBJ2-7
CDR3aa: CASSPTSVSSYEQYF

abundance: -
v_gene: TRBV7-3
d_gene: -
len: 13
j_gene: TRBJ2-7
CDR3aa: CASSLLGSGEQYF

abundance: medium-sized
v_gene: TRBV6-1
d_gene: -
len: 13
j_gene: TRBJ1-3
CDR3aa: CASTENPGNTIYF

abundance: -
v_gene: TRBV20-1
d_gene: -
len: 14
j_gene: TRBJ2-5
CDR3aa: CSALPGSGGETKYF

abundance: -
v_gene: TRBV6-1
d_gene: TRBD1
len: 15
j_gene: TRBJ1-2
CDR3aa: CSSSPETGTSYGYTF

abundance: few
v_gene: TRBV13
d_gene: TRBD2
len: 16
j_gene: TRBJ2-1
CDR3aa: CASSLGTSGTYNEQFF

abundance: -
v_gene: TRBV7-3
d_gene: -
len: 15
j_gene: TRBJ2-2
CDR3aa: CASSLTSSSLGELFF

abundance: many
v_gene: TRBV19
d_gene: TRBD2
len: 15
j_gene: TRBJ2-1
CDR3aa: CASSLGLADYNEQFF

abundance: many
v_gene: TRBV6-1
d_gene: -
len: 16
j_gene: TRBJ1-1
CDR3aa: CASSSVSSSRNTEAFF

abundance: -
v_gene: TRBV20-1
d_gene: TRBD2
len: 14
j_gene: TRBJ2-7
CDR3aa: CSARDRGLAGVSDF

abundance: -
v_gene: TRBV5-1
d_gene: -
len: 20
j_gene: TRBJ1-1
CDR3aa: CASSLVLMGGTAGVDTEAFF

abundance: -
v_gene: TRBV6-1
d_gene: -
len: 15
j_gene: TRBJ2-7
CDR3aa: CASSEFGGVGYEQYF

abundance: many
v_gene: TRBV20-1
d_gene: -
len: 15
j_gene: TRBJ2-3
CDR3aa: CSAEGRARGTDTQYF

abundance: -
v_gene: TRBV12-3/TRBV12-4
d_gene: TRBD1
len: 16
j_gene: TRBJ2-7
CDR3aa: CASSLALDRGRETEYF

abundance: -
v_gene: TRBV30
d_gene: -
len: 14
j_gene: TRBJ1-1
CDR3aa: CAWSTGVLNTEAFF

abundance: many
v_gene: TRBV4-3
d_gene: TRBD1
len: 18
j_gene: TRBJ2-7
CDR3aa: CASSRGVPGQGSPYEQYF

abundance: -
v_gene: TRBV6-1
d_gene: -
len: 13
j_gene: TRBJ2-7
CDR3aa: CASQGLLGYEQYF

abundance: many
v_gene: TRBV5-4
d_gene: -
len: 15
j_gene: TRBJ2-2
CDR3aa: CASSLARGNPGELFF

abundance: many
v_gene: TRBV5-5
d_gene: -
len: 15
j_gene: TRBJ1-5
CDR3aa: CASSLLGYSNQPQHF

abundance: once
v_gene: TRBV11-2
d_gene: TRBD2
len: 17
j_gene: TRBJ2-7
CDR3aa: CASSPFTSGKGDYEQYF

abundance: many
v_gene: TRBV2
d_gene: -
len: 12
j_gene: TRBJ1-1
CDR3aa: CATAGRRNEAFF

abundance: -
v_gene: TRBV6-4
d_gene: -
len: 15
j_gene: TRBJ2-3
CDR3aa: CASSDSPGSTDTQYF

abundance: few
v_gene: TRBV6-4
d_gene: TRBD2
len: 16
j_gene: TRBJ2-1
CDR3aa: CASSDFTGGTYNEQFF

abundance: many
v_gene: TRBV5-1
d_gene: TRBD2
len: 19
j_gene: TRBJ2-3
CDR3aa: CASSTLPGTSGRATDTQYF

abundance: -
v_gene: TRBV19
d_gene: -
len: 15
j_gene: TRBJ2-7
CDR3aa: CASSIGQWSRYEQYF

abundance: -
v_gene: TRBV7-8
d_gene: -
len: 13
j_gene: TRBJ1-1
CDR3aa: CASSPTVQGEAFF

abundance: many
v_gene: TRBV16
d_gene: -
len: 12
j_gene: TRBJ2-7
CDR3aa: CASSQTVYEQYF

abundance: many
v_gene: TRBV18
d_gene: -
len: 14
j_gene: TRBJ1-2
CDR3aa: CASSPYRERNGYTF

abundance: few
v_gene: TRBV27
d_gene: -
len: 14
j_gene: TRBJ2-7
CDR3aa: CASSLDRNTYEQYF

abundance: many
v_gene: TRBV11-3
d_gene: TRBD1
len: 15
j_gene: TRBJ2-3
CDR3aa: CASSPGQGETDTQYF

abundance: -
v_gene: TRBV27
d_gene: -
len: 16
j_gene: TRBJ2-3
CDR3aa: CASSLLYRITTDTQYF

abundance: many
v_gene: TRBV27
d_gene: -
len: 14
j_gene: TRBJ1-6
CDR3aa: CASTGNYRNSPLHF

abundance: -
v_gene: TRBV15
d_gene: TRBD1
len: 14
j_gene: TRBJ2-7
CDR3aa: CATSGRGRRDEQYF